One and the same sample provided the 16 T cell receptor beta chains below, sequenced in a study of blood T cell repertoires in COVID-19. The table came from immunoSEQ multiplex PCR; TCRdb's copy has only in-frame clones and leaves some out. The table records roughly 240,000 clones, roughly four fifths of them present only once. Sequenced: peripheral blood. The source is a woman at least 80 years old with acute or convalescent COVID-19.

V and J are TRBV7-2 and TRBJ1-6; the D gene is possibly TRBD1 (5 bases). V gave up 1 base and J gave up 9 bases, with 13 bases separating them. The CDR3 contains 15 residues. CDR1 is SGHTA, CDR2 FQGNSA, per germline. CDR3 DNA: TGTGCCAGCAGCTTAGTTCCAGGGAGGACTTCACCCCTCCACTTT. Protein product: CASSLVPGRTSPLHF.

There are a few counts of this clone. The V call is TRBV5-1, the J call TRBJ2-2, with D uncertain. Trimming cost V 0 bases and J 5 bases, with 8 bases left between them. The CDR3 spans 14 residues. Germline V lookup: CDR1 SGHRS, CDR2 YFSETQ. The CDR3 here is CASSLGPFTGELFF. CDR3 nucleotides: TGCGCCAGCAGCTTGGGTCCTTTTACCGGGGAGCTGTTTTTT.

The V and J genes are TRBV10-2 and TRBJ1-1, with 7 bases aligning to TRBD1. Germline trimming cut 3 bases from V and 1 base from J; bases unmatched to any gene: 5. Germline CDR1 reads WSHSY; CDR2 reads SAAADI. This CDR3 has 15 residues. The chain's CDR3 is CASSDWRTGNTEAFF. In nucleotides, the CDR3 is TGCGCCAGCAGTGACTGGAGGACAGGGAACACTGAAGCTTTCTTT.

The chain recombines TRBV29-1 with TRBJ2-5, with TRBD2 matching over 12 bases. Germline V gene sequence: CDR1 SQVTM, CDR2 ANQGSEA. The J segment lost 5 bases and the V segment lost 1 base, leaving 8 bases of the junction unmatched. CDR3 length: 16 residues. CDR3 region: CSVEVTSGSFGETQYF. DNA of the CDR3: TGCAGCGTTGAAGTGACTAGCGGGAGTTTCGGGGAGACCCAGTACTTC.

This rearrangement joins TRBV11-2 to TRBJ1-4, with a possible D match to TRBD1 (5 bases). The ends were cut back, 1 base at V and 7 bases at J, with 13 bases in the middle. Germline V gene data show CDR1 as SGHAT and CDR2 as FQNNGV. The CDR3 runs 15 residues. CDR3 amino acids: CASSLVGGPLEKLFF. In DNA, the CDR3 is TGTGCCAGCAGCTTAGTGGGGGGACCCCTTGAAAAACTGTTTTTT.

The V and J genes are TRBV5-1 and TRBJ1-4; weak D call: TRBD1 (6 bases). Germline CDR1 SGHRS, CDR2 YFSETQ. This CDR3 is 15 amino acids long. Trimming removed 3 bases from V and 4 bases from J, with 13 bases in between. CDR3 coding DNA: TGCGCCAGCAGCTCGCTGACAGGCTATAATGAAAAACTGTTTTTT. This encodes CASSSLTGYNEKLFF.

The V and J genes are TRBV28 and TRBJ2-1, with TRBD1 identical over 9 bases. This CDR3 comprises 16 residues. The germline V gene encodes CDR1 MDHEN and CDR2 SYDVKM. V gave up 1 base and J gave up 7 bases; unmatched junction bases: 8. The CDR3 loop is CASSLLPGTGRNEQFF. Written as DNA, the CDR3 is TGTGCCAGCAGTTTATTACCGGGGACAGGGCGGAATGAGCAGTTCTTC.

The genes are TRBV4-1 and TRBJ2-3; 14 bases line up with TRBD2. V lost 6 bases, J lost 4 bases, and 6 bases stayed unmatched. Germline assignment: CDR1 MGHRA and CDR2 YSYEKL. The CDR3 consists of 16 residues. For the CDR3, the DNA is TGCGCCAGCAGAGGGGGACTAGCGGGGGCTGCAGATACGCAGTATTTT. This sequence encodes CASRGGLAGAADTQYF.

The gene calls are TRBV9 and TRBJ1-1; D is undetermined. The ends were cut back, 4 bases at V and 7 bases at J, with 11 bases in the middle. The CDR3 loop spans 12 amino acids. Germline assignment: CDR1 SGDLS and CDR2 YYNGEE. This chain's CDR3 is CASSPREGEAFF. As DNA, the CDR3 is TGTGCCAGCAGCCCCCGGGAAGGTGAAGCTTTCTTT. Complete variable domain (other parts from reference TRBV9 and TRBJ1-1): DSGVTQTPKHLITATGQRVTLRCSPRSGDLSVYWYQQSLDQGLQFLIQYYNGEERAKGNILERFSAQQFPDLHSELNLSSLELGDSALYFCASSPREGEAFFGQGTRLTVV.

This chain uses TRBV2 with TRBJ1-2, with 7 bases lining up with TRBD1. Germline lookup yields CDR1 SNHLY and CDR2 FYNNEI. The CDR3 spans 13 residues. V shed 4 bases, J shed 4 bases, and the junction held 3 bases outside the gene matches. For the CDR3, the DNA is TGTGCCAGCAGTGCAGGGGGAGGCTATGGCTACACCTTC. Protein product: CASSAGGGYGYTF. The full variable domain, in which reference TRBV2 and TRBJ1-2 provide the parts outside the CDR3, is EPEVTQTPSHQVTQMGQEVILRCVPISNHLYFYWYRQILGQKVEFLVSFYNNEISEKSEIFDDQFSVERPDGSNFTLKIRSTKLEDSAMYFCASSAGGGYGYTFGSGTRLTVV.

The chain joins TRBV5-4 to TRBJ1-6; no firm D call. Trimming shortened V by 0 bases and J by 5 bases, and 9 bases separated the two germline ends. This CDR3 is built from 15 residues. Germline-derived CDR1 and CDR2 are SGHNT and YYREEE (reference sequence). The CDR3 bases are TGTGCCAGCAGCTTGGTGGCAGGCAATAATTCACCCCTCCACTTT. It yields the protein CASSLVAGNNSPLHF.

The chain employs TRBV7-2 and TRBJ2-7, with 11 bases aligning to TRBD1. The junction had 7 bases not matched to a gene; V was cut back by 5 bases and J by 4 bases. The CDR3 contains 15 residues. Germline CDR1 reads SGHTA; CDR2 reads FQGNSA. This chain's CDR3 is CASSPRRDRGYEQYF. The CDR3 DNA follows: TGTGCCAGCAGCCCCCGGAGGGACAGGGGGTACGAGCAGTACTTC.

The chain joins TRBV2 to TRBJ1-5, with 7 bases lining up with TRBD1. The CDR3 length is 15 residues. Germline V lookup: CDR1 SNHLY, CDR2 FYNNEI. V gave up 6 bases and J gave up 0 bases; unmatched junction bases: 5. CDR3 region: CASRGQENSNQPQHF. CDR3 nucleotide sequence: TGTGCCAGCAGAGGACAGGAGAATAGCAATCAGCCCCAGCATTTT.

The rearrangement uses TRBV5-6 and TRBJ2-3; D uncertain. CDR3 size: 13 residues. Germline V lookup: CDR1 SGHDT, CDR2 YYEEEE. Trimming shortened V by 4 bases and J by 2 bases, and 8 bases separated the two germline ends. The CDR3 bases are TGTGCCAGCAGCAAGCTAGACACAGATACGCAGTATTTT. It specifies CASSKLDTDTQYF.

The chain couples TRBV28 to TRBJ2-1, with 11 bases aligning to TRBD2. The germline V gene encodes CDR1 MDHEN and CDR2 SYDVKM. The CDR3 spans 14 residues. V lost 9 bases to trimming and J lost 6 bases; unmatched junction nucleotides: 7. The CDR3 region has the DNA TGTGCCAGTGAGACTAGCGGGGCTCTCAATGAGCAGTTCTTC. It yields the protein CASETSGALNEQFF.

CDR3 sequence: CASSLSRDSANYGYTF. CDR3 bases: TGTGCCAGCAGCTTGTCTCGGGACAGCGCTAACTATGGCTACACCTTC. V gene TRBV5-4 combines with J gene TRBJ1-2, with 7 bases identical to TRBD1. Per the germline V gene, CDR1 is SGHNT and CDR2 is YYREEE (reference sequence). Losses at the gene ends were 1 base for V and 0 bases for J; bases not matched to a gene: 6. The CDR3 runs 16 residues.